The 23 T cell receptor beta chains below come from one sample, sequenced in a study of T cell responses to AZD1222 COVID-19 vaccine. Libraries were prepared by immunoSEQ multiplex PCR; TCRdb keeps only in-frame clonotypes and omits some of them. The profile covers 100,000 to 150,000 clones, with roughly 88% appearing a single time and around 4.5% taken by the ten largest. The sample was peripheral blood, taken on day 0 of MenACWY control vaccination. Receptor source: an adult in good health.

The chain combines TRBV2 with TRBJ2-5; D possibly matches TRBD1 or TRBD2 (6 bases each). The CDR3 is 17 residues long. Germline V lookup: CDR1 SNHLY, CDR2 FYNNEI. Trimming took off 1 base at V and 2 bases at J, with 17 bases between the two ends. The DNA for the CDR3 is TGTGCCAGCAGTGAAGTCGGCAGGGGACTGAGTCAAGAGACCCAGTACTTC. Translated: CASSEVGRGLSQETQYF.

This chain links TRBV29-1 with TRBJ1-1; D unresolved. Germline values: CDR1 SQVTM, CDR2 ANQGSEA. This CDR3 is 13 amino acids long. Trimming shortened V by 1 base and J by 4 bases, and 10 bases separated the two germline ends. The CDR3 is CSVEVEVGTEAFF. CDR3 DNA sequence: TGCAGCGTTGAAGTGGAGGTAGGCACTGAAGCTTTCTTT.

This sequence joins TRBV28 and TRBJ1-5; 8 nucleotides match TRBD1. J gave up 5 bases and V 6 bases, and 9 bases lay outside the gene matches. The CDR3 sequence is 15 residues long. From germline, CDR1 is MDHEN and CDR2 SYDVKM. The CDR3 spells CASRRDRGSHQPQHF. CDR3 nucleotide sequence: TGTGCCAGCAGACGTGACAGGGGAAGCCATCAGCCCCAGCATTTT. Full variable domain (outside the CDR3, taken from reference TRBV28 and TRBJ1-5): DVKVTQSSRYLVKRTGEKVFLECVQDMDHENMFWYRQDPGLGLRLIYFSYDVKMKEKGDIPEGYSVSREKKERFSLILESASTNQTSMYLCASRRDRGSHQPQHFGDGTRLSIL.

The rearrangement uses TRBV19 and TRBJ2-3, with D possibly called TRBD1 or TRBD2 (5 bases each). CDR1 and CDR2 (germline): LNHDA, SQIVND (reference sequence). This CDR3 spans 15 amino acids. V shed 4 bases and J shed 2 bases, with 13 bases lying between them. The CDR3 protein is CASSTYEGTTDTQYF. The CDR3 region has the DNA TGTGCCAGTAGTACCTATGAGGGGACCACAGATACGCAGTATTTT.

This clone was found once. This chain connects TRBV7-2 to TRBJ2-5, with TRBD2 identical over 8 bases. Trimming removed 6 bases from V and 0 bases from J; junction bases left unmatched: 6. The CDR3 runs to 15 residues. Germline-derived CDR1 and CDR2 are SGHTA and FQGNSA. CDR3 DNA sequence: TGTGCCAGCAGTATTAGCGGGGCCTACCAAGAGACCCAGTACTTC. This gives the protein CASSISGAYQETQYF.

The V gene is TRBV12-3 or TRBV12-4, the J gene TRBJ2-7; D perhaps matches TRBD1 (5 bases). Trimming took off 5 bases at V and 6 bases at J, with 11 bases between the two ends. This CDR3 has 12 amino acids. CDR3 nucleotides: TGTGCCAGCAGTCGACAGTTTCGCGAGCAGTACTTC. It is translated as CASSRQFREQYF.

This sequence joins TRBV7-2 and TRBJ2-1; no firm D call. Trimming removed 1 base at V and 7 bases at J, with 8 bases between. Germline lookup yields CDR1 SGHTA and CDR2 FQGNSA. The CDR3 extends over 13 amino acids. The CDR3 here is CASSLDPLNEQFF. In DNA, the CDR3 is TGTGCCAGCAGCTTAGATCCCTTGAATGAGCAGTTCTTC.

The rearrangement links TRBV13 to TRBJ1-3; 8 positions match TRBD1. After removal of 1 base from V and 2 bases from J, the junction contained 13 bases not matched to a gene. CDR3 size: 19 residues. Per germline, CDR1 PRHDT and CDR2 FYEKMQ (reference sequence). The CDR3 protein is CASSLDGQDRGLPGNTIYF. In DNA, the CDR3 is TGTGCCAGCAGCTTAGATGGGCAAGACAGGGGTTTACCTGGAAACACCATATATTTT.

About this clone: Distinct nucleotide sequences in the sample also encode this CDR3. V and J are TRBV18 and TRBJ2-5; D might be TRBD1 (6 bases). CDR1 KGHSH and CDR2 LQKENI come from the germline V gene. The V end was cut by 2 bases, the J end by 2 bases, with 6 bases between. This CDR3 is built from 13 residues. CDR3 in DNA: TGTGCCAGCTCACCAGGACAGCAAGAGACCCAGTACTTC. Translated: CASSPGQQETQYF.

The J gene is TRBJ2-1, the V gene TRBV6-2 or TRBV6-3; a possible D gene is TRBD2 (6 bases). V lost 2 bases and J 1 base, leaving 6 bases between the germline ends. CDR3 size: 14 residues. Germline V gives CDR1 MNHEY, CDR2 SVGEGT. The CDR3 region has the DNA TGTGCCAGCAGTTACCGGGAGTCCTACAATGAGCAGTTCTTC. Protein product: CASSYRESYNEQFF.

This clone has just one count. This CDR3 reads CASSLLPRLSSSYEQYF. The CDR3 DNA sequence: TGTGCCAGCAGTTTACTCCCCCGGCTGTCCAGCTCCTACGAGCAGTACTTC. J is TRBJ2-7 and V is TRBV28, with D unresolved. There are 17 residues in the CDR3. The V gene's germline CDR1 is MDHEN and CDR2 SYDVKM. V was cut by 2 bases and J by 0 bases, with 17 bases left in between.

The V and J genes are TRBV4-2 and TRBJ2-7; 11 bases are shared with TRBD2. CDR3 length: 16 residues. V shed 1 base, J shed 4 bases, and the junction held 6 bases outside the gene matches. From germline, CDR1 is LGHNA and CDR2 YNFKEQ. In nucleotides, the CDR3 is TGTGCCAGCAGCCAAGCTAGCGGGAGGATGGTTTACGAGCAGTACTTC. This encodes CASSQASGRMVYEQYF.

This rearrangement joins TRBV28 to TRBJ1-5, with D hard to call. Germline V gives CDR1 MDHEN, CDR2 SYDVKM. V shed 3 bases and J shed 3 bases, with 15 bases lying between them. The CDR3 runs to 16 residues. The CDR3 DNA follows: TGTGCCAGCAGTTTGCTTACGGGAATATTCAATCAGCCCCAGCATTTT. It specifies CASSLLTGIFNQPQHF.

V is TRBV7-9 and J is TRBJ1-4; possibly TRBD1 for D (5 bases). Germline CDR1 SEHNR, CDR2 FQNEAQ (reference sequence). Deletions cut 5 bases from V and 4 bases from J, with 14 bases between. This CDR3 comprises 15 residues. CDR3 DNA: TGTGCCAGCAGCCTAGGGGTAACTGGTAATGAAAAACTGTTTTTT. It is translated as CASSLGVTGNEKLFF.

The chain links TRBV18 to TRBJ1-4; TRBD1 matches at 9 bases. Germline values: CDR1 KGHSH, CDR2 LQKENI. With 5 bases clipped from V and 8 bases from J, the junction kept 9 bases outside the gene matches. This CDR3 is 15 amino acids long. The CDR3 is CASSSRQGELEKLFF. The CDR3, as DNA: TGTGCCAGCTCATCAAGACAGGGGGAATTGGAAAAACTGTTTTTT.

V and J are TRBV28 and TRBJ1-4; no clear D gene. V lost 5 bases to trimming and J lost 0 bases, with 10 bases between them. CDR3 size: 15 residues. Germline V lookup: CDR1 MDHEN, CDR2 SYDVKM. CDR3 sequence (DNA): TGTGCCAGCAGTGAATGGACGGCAACTAATGAAAAACTGTTTTTT. Translated: CASSEWTATNEKLFF.

The chain's CDR3 is CSASGTGSSTGELFF. In DNA form, the CDR3 reads TGCAGTGCTAGTGGGACAGGGTCGAGCACCGGGGAGCTGTTTTTT. The rearrangement joins TRBV20-1 to TRBJ2-2; 9 bases are shared with TRBD1. The CDR3 runs to 15 residues. After removal of 3 bases from V and 4 bases from J, the junction contained 6 bases not matched to a gene. Germline values: CDR1 DFQATT, CDR2 SNEGSKA (reference sequence).

This clone has just one count. The CDR3 loop is CASSFPNYGYTF. CDR3 DNA: TGTGCCAGCAGTTTTCCCAACTATGGCTACACCTTC. The chain is built from TRBV27 and TRBJ1-2; no firm D call. The germline V and J ends were trimmed by 3 bases and 2 bases, with 4 bases remaining between them. This CDR3 comprises 12 residues. Germline V gene sequence: CDR1 MNHEY, CDR2 SMNVEV (reference sequence).

This chain links TRBV20-1 with TRBJ2-5; weak D call: TRBD2 (7 bases). The CDR3 runs 14 residues. V dropped 5 bases and J dropped 5 bases, with 18 bases sitting between them. The V gene's germline CDR1 is DFQATT and CDR2 SNEGSKA (reference sequence). CDR3 in DNA: TGCAGTGCTCGTGGGGGGGCCGTTCGGGAGACCCAGTACTTC. Amino acids: CSARGGAVRETQYF.

The V gene is TRBV5-1, the J gene TRBJ1-4; tentatively, D is TRBD1 (6 bases). V was cut by 0 bases and J by 10 bases, with 22 bases left in between. CDR3 length: 17 residues. Germline V CDR1 and CDR2: SGHRS, YFSETQ. The CDR3 region is CASSLESGNRAVGKLFF. The CDR3 DNA reads as TGCGCCAGCAGCTTGGAGTCAGGGAACAGGGCAGTTGGAAAACTGTTTTTT.

About this clone: The same CDR3 arises from other DNA sequences in this sample as well. V gene TRBV12-3 or TRBV12-4 combines with J gene TRBJ1-2, with no clear D. This CDR3 spans 13 amino acids. V gave up 1 base and J gave up 4 bases, with 7 bases separating them. The CDR3 DNA reads as TGTGCCAGCAGTTTAGAGGGAATCTATGGCTACACCTTC. It is translated as CASSLEGIYGYTF.

The chain couples TRBV12-3 or TRBV12-4 to TRBJ1-2, with D uncertain. The CDR3 contains 13 residues. V lost 6 bases to trimming and J lost 2 bases, with 10 bases between them. CDR3 sequence reads: CASRPTENYGYTF. CDR3 nucleotides: TGTGCCAGCAGACCAACAGAGAACTATGGCTACACCTTC.

The chain links TRBV18 to TRBJ2-1, with 11 bases that match TRBD2. This CDR3 comprises 17 residues. Germline V gene data show CDR1 as KGHSH and CDR2 as LQKENI. The V gene end was trimmed by 4 bases and the J gene end by 6 bases; junction bases not matched to a gene: 11. CDR3 region: CASSLTSGGGPLNEQFF. The CDR3 region has the DNA TGTGCCAGCTCACTCACTAGCGGGGGCGGCCCCCTCAATGAGCAGTTCTTC.